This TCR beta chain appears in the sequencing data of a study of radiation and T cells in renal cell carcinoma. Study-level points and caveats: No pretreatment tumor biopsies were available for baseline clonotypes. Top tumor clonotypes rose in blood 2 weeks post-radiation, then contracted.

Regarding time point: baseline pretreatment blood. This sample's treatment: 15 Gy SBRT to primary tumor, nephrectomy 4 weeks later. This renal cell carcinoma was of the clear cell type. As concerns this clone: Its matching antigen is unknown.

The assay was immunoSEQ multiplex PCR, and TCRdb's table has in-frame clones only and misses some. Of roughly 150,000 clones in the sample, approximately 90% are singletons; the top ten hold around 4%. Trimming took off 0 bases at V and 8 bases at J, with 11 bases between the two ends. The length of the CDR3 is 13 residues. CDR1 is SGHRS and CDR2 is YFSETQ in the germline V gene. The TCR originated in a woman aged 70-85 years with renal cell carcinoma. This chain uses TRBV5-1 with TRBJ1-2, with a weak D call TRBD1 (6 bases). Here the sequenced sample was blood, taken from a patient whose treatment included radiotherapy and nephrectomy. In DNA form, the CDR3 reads TGCGCCAGCAGCTTGGACGGGGGACACGGCTACACCTTC. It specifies CASSLDGGHGYTF.